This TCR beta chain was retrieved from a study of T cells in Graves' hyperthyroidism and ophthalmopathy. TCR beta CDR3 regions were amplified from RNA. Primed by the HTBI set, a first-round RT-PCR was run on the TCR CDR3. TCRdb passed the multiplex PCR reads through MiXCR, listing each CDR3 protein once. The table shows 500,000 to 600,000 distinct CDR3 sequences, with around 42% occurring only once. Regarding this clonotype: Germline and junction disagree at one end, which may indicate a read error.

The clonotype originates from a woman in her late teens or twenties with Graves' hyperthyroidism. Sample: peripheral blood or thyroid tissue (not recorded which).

CDR3 in amino acids: CAIRVGQGVNTGELSW. For the CDR3, the DNA is TGTGCCATCAGAGTGGGACAGGGGGTGAACACCGGGGAGCTGTCTTGG. The chain is built from TRBV10-3 and TRBJ2-2, with 11 bases matching TRBD1. The germline V gene encodes CDR1 ENHRY and CDR2 SYGVKD. This CDR3 has 16 residues.